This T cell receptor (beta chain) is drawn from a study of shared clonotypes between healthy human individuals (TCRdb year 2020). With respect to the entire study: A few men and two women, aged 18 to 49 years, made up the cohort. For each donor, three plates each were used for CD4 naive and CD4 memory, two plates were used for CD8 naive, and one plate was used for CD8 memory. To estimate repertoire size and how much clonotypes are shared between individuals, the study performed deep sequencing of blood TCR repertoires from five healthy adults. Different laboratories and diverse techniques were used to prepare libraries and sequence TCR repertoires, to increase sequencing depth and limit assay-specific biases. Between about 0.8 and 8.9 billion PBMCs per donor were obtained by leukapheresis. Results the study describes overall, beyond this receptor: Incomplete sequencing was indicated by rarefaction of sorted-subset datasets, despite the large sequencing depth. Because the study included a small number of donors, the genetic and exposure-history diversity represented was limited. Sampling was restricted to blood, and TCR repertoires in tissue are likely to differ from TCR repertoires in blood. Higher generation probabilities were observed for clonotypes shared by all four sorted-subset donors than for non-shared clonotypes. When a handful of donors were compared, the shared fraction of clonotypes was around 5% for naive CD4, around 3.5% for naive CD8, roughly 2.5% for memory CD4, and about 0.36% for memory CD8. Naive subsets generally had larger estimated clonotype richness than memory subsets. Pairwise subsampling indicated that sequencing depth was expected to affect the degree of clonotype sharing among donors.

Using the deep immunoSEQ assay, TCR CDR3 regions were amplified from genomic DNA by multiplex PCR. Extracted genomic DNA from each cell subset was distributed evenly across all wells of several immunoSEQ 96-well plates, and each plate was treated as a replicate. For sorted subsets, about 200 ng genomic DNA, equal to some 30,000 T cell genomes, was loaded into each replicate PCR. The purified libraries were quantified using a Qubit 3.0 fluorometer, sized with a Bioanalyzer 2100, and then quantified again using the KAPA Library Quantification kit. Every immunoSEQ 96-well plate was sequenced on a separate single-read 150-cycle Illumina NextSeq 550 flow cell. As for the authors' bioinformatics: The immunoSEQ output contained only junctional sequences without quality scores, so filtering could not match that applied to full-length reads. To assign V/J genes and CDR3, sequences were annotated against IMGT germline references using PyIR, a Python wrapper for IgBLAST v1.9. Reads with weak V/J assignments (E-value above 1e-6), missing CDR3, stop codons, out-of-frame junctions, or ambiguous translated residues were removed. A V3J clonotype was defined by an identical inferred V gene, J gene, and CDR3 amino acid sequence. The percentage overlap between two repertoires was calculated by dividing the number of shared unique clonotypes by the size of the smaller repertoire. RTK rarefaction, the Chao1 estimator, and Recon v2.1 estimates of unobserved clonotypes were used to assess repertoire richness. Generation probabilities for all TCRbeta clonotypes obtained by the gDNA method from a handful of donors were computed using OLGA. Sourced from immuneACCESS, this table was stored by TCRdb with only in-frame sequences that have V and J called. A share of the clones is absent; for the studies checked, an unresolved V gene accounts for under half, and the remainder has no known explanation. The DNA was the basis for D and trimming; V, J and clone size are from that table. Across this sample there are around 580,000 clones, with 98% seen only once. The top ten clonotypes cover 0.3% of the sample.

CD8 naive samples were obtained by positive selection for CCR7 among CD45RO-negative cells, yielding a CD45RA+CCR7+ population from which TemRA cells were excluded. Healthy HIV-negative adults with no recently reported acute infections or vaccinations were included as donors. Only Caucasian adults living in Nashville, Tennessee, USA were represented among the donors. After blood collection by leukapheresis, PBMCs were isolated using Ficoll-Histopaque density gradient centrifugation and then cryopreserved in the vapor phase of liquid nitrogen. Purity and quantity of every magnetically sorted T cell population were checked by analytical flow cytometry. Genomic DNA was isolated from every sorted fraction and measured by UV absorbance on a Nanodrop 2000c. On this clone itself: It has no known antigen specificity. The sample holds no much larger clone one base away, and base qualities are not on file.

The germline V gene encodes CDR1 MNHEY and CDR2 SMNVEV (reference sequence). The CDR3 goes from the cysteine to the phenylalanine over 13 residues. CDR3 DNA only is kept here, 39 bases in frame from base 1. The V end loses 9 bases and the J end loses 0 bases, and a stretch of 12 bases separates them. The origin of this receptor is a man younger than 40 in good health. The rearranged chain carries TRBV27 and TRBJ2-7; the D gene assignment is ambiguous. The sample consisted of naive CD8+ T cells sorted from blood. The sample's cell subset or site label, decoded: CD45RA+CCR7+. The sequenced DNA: TGTGCCAGTTCGACTGGCAGCTCCTACGAGCAGTACTTC. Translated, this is CASSTGSSYEQYF.